The rows below give T cell receptor beta chains drawn from one sample of a study of blood T cell repertoires in COVID-19. Only in-frame clones appear in the TCRdb table, and some are missing; sequencing was by immunoSEQ multiplex PCR. This table holds approximately 64,000 clones, roughly 84% found once. Material: peripheral blood. The receptor set was obtained from a man between 65 and 80 years old with acute or convalescent COVID-19. CDR3s include the opening cysteine and the closing phenylalanine or tryptophan. A D gene is named only where the DNA matches it firmly. Size tells how often a clone was seen (once, few, many) or the class of an expanded clone, and some rows leave it out.

clone_size: NA
v_call: TRBV19
d_call: TRBD1
cdr3_length: 16
j_call: TRBJ1-1
cdr3_aa: CASSTLTGALGTEAFF
cdr3_nt: TGTGCCAGTAGTACGTTGACAGGGGCGCTGGGCACTGAAGCTTTCTTT

clone_size: once
v_call: TRBV7-2
d_call: NA
cdr3_length: 15
j_call: TRBJ2-3
cdr3_aa: CASSSWLARTDTQYF
cdr3_nt: TGTGCCAGCAGCTCCTGGCTAGCTCGCACAGATACGCAGTATTTT

clone_size: once
v_call: TRBV7-2
d_call: NA
cdr3_length: 15
j_call: TRBJ1-3
cdr3_aa: CASSSRGHSGNTIYF
cdr3_nt: TGTGCCAGCAGCTCTCGGGGTCACTCTGGAAACACCATATATTTT

clone_size: NA
v_call: TRBV19
d_call: NA
cdr3_length: 14
j_call: TRBJ1-2
cdr3_aa: CASRALRTVHGYTF
cdr3_nt: TGTGCCAGTAGGGCTCTGCGGACAGTCCATGGCTACACCTTC

clone_size: few
v_call: TRBV5-1
d_call: NA
cdr3_length: 13
j_call: TRBJ1-1
cdr3_aa: CASSPGSNTEAFF
cdr3_nt: TGCGCCAGCAGCCCGGGTTCGAACACTGAAGCTTTCTTT

clone_size: few
v_call: TRBV7-9
d_call: TRBD1
cdr3_length: 15
j_call: TRBJ2-7
cdr3_aa: CASSTGTAISYEQYF
cdr3_nt: TGTGCCAGCAGTACCGGGACAGCCATCTCCTACGAGCAGTACTTC

clone_size: NA
v_call: TRBV7-9
d_call: NA
cdr3_length: 15
j_call: TRBJ2-1
cdr3_aa: CASSALEGSYNEQFF
cdr3_nt: TGTGCCAGCAGCGCCTTGGAGGGCTCCTACAATGAGCAGTTCTTC

clone_size: NA
v_call: TRBV29-1
d_call: NA
cdr3_length: 13
j_call: TRBJ2-7
cdr3_aa: CSVVGTQPYEQYF
cdr3_nt: TGCAGCGTTGTAGGGACTCAACCCTACGAGCAGTACTTC

clone_size: NA
v_call: TRBV7-2
d_call: TRBD1
cdr3_length: 14
j_call: TRBJ1-2
cdr3_aa: CASSSPTGDGGYTF
cdr3_nt: TGTGCCAGCAGCTCCCCGACAGGGGATGGTGGCTACACCTTC

clone_size: NA
v_call: TRBV7-3
d_call: TRBD1
cdr3_length: 15
j_call: TRBJ2-3
cdr3_aa: CASSWTGVLTDTQYF
cdr3_nt: TGTGCCAGCAGCTGGACAGGGGTCCTCACAGATACGCAGTATTTT

clone_size: NA
v_call: TRBV11-2
d_call: TRBD1
cdr3_length: 13
j_call: TRBJ2-1
cdr3_aa: CASSFPQGNEQFF
cdr3_nt: TGTGCCAGCAGCTTCCCACAGGGGAATGAGCAGTTCTTC

clone_size: NA
v_call: TRBV2
d_call: TRBD1
cdr3_length: 16
j_call: TRBJ2-7
cdr3_aa: CASSGGSGQGSYEQYF
cdr3_nt: TGTGCCAGCAGCGGGGGTTCAGGACAGGGGTCCTACGAGCAGTACTTC

clone_size: few
v_call: TRBV7-3
d_call: NA
cdr3_length: 14
j_call: TRBJ2-2
cdr3_aa: CASSAQVNTGELFF
cdr3_nt: TGTGCCAGCAGCGCACAAGTGAACACCGGGGAGCTGTTTTTT

clone_size: NA
v_call: TRBV19
d_call: NA
cdr3_length: 14
j_call: TRBJ2-7
cdr3_aa: CASSTSGRSYEQYF
cdr3_nt: TGTGCCAGTAGTACTTCAGGGCGCTCCTACGAGCAGTACTTC

clone_size: NA
v_call: TRBV14
d_call: TRBD1
cdr3_length: 16
j_call: TRBJ2-6
cdr3_aa: CASSRPRGLGANVLTF
cdr3_nt: TGTGCCAGCAGCAGACCCAGGGGGCTAGGGGCCAACGTCCTGACTTTC

clone_size: once
v_call: TRBV7-2
d_call: NA
cdr3_length: 13
j_call: TRBJ1-5
cdr3_aa: CAFGYYSNQPQHF
cdr3_nt: TGTGCCTTCGGGTATTATAGCAATCAGCCCCAGCATTTT

clone_size: NA
v_call: TRBV15
d_call: TRBD1
cdr3_length: 14
j_call: TRBJ2-7
cdr3_aa: CATSKQGAAYEQYF
cdr3_nt: TGTGCCACCAGCAAACAGGGGGCGGCCTACGAGCAGTACTTC

clone_size: once
v_call: TRBV6-2/TRBV6-3
d_call: NA
cdr3_length: 14
j_call: TRBJ1-1
cdr3_aa: CASSSTGLNTEAFF
cdr3_nt: TGTGCCAGCAGTTCAACAGGACTGAACACTGAAGCTTTCTTT

clone_size: NA
v_call: TRBV5-1
d_call: TRBD1
cdr3_length: 15
j_call: TRBJ1-4
cdr3_aa: CASSSGQATNEKLFF
cdr3_nt: TGCGCCAGCAGCTCGGGACAGGCAACTAATGAAAAACTGTTTTTT

clone_size: NA
v_call: TRBV28
d_call: TRBD1
cdr3_length: 16
j_call: TRBJ1-2
cdr3_aa: CASSLLGDRVGYGYTF
cdr3_nt: TGTGCCAGCAGTTTATTGGGTGACAGGGTGGGCTATGGCTACACCTTC

clone_size: NA
v_call: TRBV25-1
d_call: TRBD1
cdr3_length: 16
j_call: TRBJ1-4
cdr3_aa: CASSVNRGPSNEKLFF
cdr3_nt: TGTGCCAGCAGTGTCAACAGGGGGCCTTCTAATGAAAAACTGTTTTTT

clone_size: NA
v_call: TRBV5-6
d_call: TRBD2
cdr3_length: 16
j_call: TRBJ2-2
cdr3_aa: CASSRWTSGNTGELFF
cdr3_nt: TGTGCCAGCAGCCGGTGGACTAGCGGAAACACCGGGGAGCTGTTTTTT

clone_size: NA
v_call: TRBV3-1/TRBV3-2
d_call: NA
cdr3_length: 13
j_call: TRBJ2-5
cdr3_aa: CASSQDPGETQYF
cdr3_nt: TGTGCCAGCAGCCAAGACCCAGGCGAGACCCAGTACTTC

clone_size: once
v_call: TRBV14
d_call: TRBD2
cdr3_length: 12
j_call: TRBJ2-7
cdr3_aa: CASSQGSGVKYF
cdr3_nt: TGTGCCAGCAGCCAAGGTAGCGGGGTCAAGTACTTC

clone_size: NA
v_call: TRBV4-2
d_call: NA
cdr3_length: 17
j_call: TRBJ1-6
cdr3_aa: CASSQEGQATLRGPLHF
cdr3_nt: TGTGCCAGCAGCCAAGAAGGCCAGGCAACCCTAAGGGGACCCCTCCACTTT

clone_size: few
v_call: TRBV6-5
d_call: NA
cdr3_length: 13
j_call: TRBJ1-1
cdr3_aa: CASSYGQGSEAFF
cdr3_nt: TGTGCCAGCAGTTACGGTCAGGGATCTGAAGCTTTCTTT

clone_size: NA
v_call: TRBV24-1
d_call: TRBD2
cdr3_length: 15
j_call: TRBJ2-5
cdr3_aa: CATSDLSGGQETQYF
cdr3_nt: TGTGCCACCAGTGATCTAAGCGGGGGACAAGAGACCCAGTACTTC

clone_size: once
v_call: TRBV7-9
d_call: TRBD1
cdr3_length: 16
j_call: TRBJ2-5
cdr3_aa: CASSFPPTGVQETQYF
cdr3_nt: TGTGCCAGCAGCTTCCCCCCTACAGGGGTCCAAGAGACCCAGTACTTC